This is a list of T cell receptor beta chains from one sample in a study of blood T cell repertoires in COVID-19. The data were produced by immunoSEQ multiplex PCR, yet TCRdb's version contains in-frame clones alone and is incomplete. The sample consists of about 260,000 clones, 85% to 90% of them appearing once. Sequencing used PBMCs or T cells enriched from blood (not recorded which). These receptor sequences come from a woman in her 30s with acute COVID-19. Each CDR3 is given without its conserved first and last residue.

v_call cdr3_aa
TRBV5-4 ASSLVWRETQY
TRBV5-4 ASSSKASGSYEQY
TRBV7-6 ASSARTVLGETQY
TRBV15 ATSRDLASGYTGELF
TRBV4-2 ASSQRAGLAGVGNEQF
TRBV28 ASMREWGTDTQY
TRBV27 ASRGQYSNQPQH
TRBV27 ASSSDRLAGVYNEQF
TRBV7-9 ASSLSSSRTDTQY
TRBV9 ASSVGGTGSYNEQF
TRBV13 ASSLGAAEQY
TRBV5-1 ASSLLQPATLYEQY
TRBV24-1 ATSRTGGTGELF
TRBV28 ASSLGSGDTQY
TRBV7-3 ASSLSSGPPYEQY
TRBV28 ASSLSTGGWSSYEQY
TRBV27 ASSLSAWNRGDWGYT
TRBV19 ASKDRGGTEAF
TRBV7-2 ASSQSDTQY
TRBV29-1 SALGQGLYEQY
TRBV7-3 ASSSSDQDRVPGNTIY
TRBV25-1 ASSDLVEESSSLRKQY
TRBV11-1 ASSWGTAFNYGYT